The present entry profiles one T cell receptor (beta chain) with its context. The antigen is unknown. These data are taken from a study of identical twins. Overall study results and limits: Cord blood's abundant beta clonotypes had fewer insertions, unlike memory repertoires. Beta out-of-frame sequences displayed a weaker excess of sharing between twins.

V lost 2 bases and J lost 2, with 7 bases in between. CDR3 length: 14 residues. Germline CDR1 and CDR2: SGHNT and YYREEE (reference sequence). MiXCR, applied by TCRdb to the 5' RACE reads, yields one record per CDR3 protein. Of about 720,000 distinct CDR3 sequences detected, 15% to 20% appear once; the ten largest clones hold 13%. This sample was shared with a second study, whose subject was T cells expressing NK-cell markers.

The sample comprised PBMCs. V usage is TRBV5-4 and J usage is TRBJ2-2; D gene ambiguous. The TCR originated in a woman under 30 in good health. The CDR3 here is CASSFGLNTGELFF. In DNA, the CDR3 is TGTGCCAGCAGCTTCGGCCTCAACACCGGGGAGCTGTTTTTT.